The entry below describes one TCR beta chain. The data stem from a study of T cell responses to AZD1222 COVID-19 vaccine. V dropped 7 bases and J dropped 2 bases, with 11 bases sitting between them. CDR3 length equals 13 residues. The germline gives CDR1 SNHLY, CDR2 FYNNEI. Repertoires were generated with immunoSEQ multiplex PCR, while TCRdb's copy carries only in-frame clones and drops some. The data hold 150,000 to 200,000 clones, with approximately 90% observed a single time. This TCR was sampled from an adult in good health. The V call is TRBV2, the J call TRBJ1-2, with unresolved D. Sequencing used peripheral blood, obtained on day 0 of AZD1222 vaccination. CDR3 in amino acids: CASTMVLNYGYTF. The CDR3 nucleotides read TGTGCCAGCACCATGGTTTTGAACTATGGCTACACCTTC.